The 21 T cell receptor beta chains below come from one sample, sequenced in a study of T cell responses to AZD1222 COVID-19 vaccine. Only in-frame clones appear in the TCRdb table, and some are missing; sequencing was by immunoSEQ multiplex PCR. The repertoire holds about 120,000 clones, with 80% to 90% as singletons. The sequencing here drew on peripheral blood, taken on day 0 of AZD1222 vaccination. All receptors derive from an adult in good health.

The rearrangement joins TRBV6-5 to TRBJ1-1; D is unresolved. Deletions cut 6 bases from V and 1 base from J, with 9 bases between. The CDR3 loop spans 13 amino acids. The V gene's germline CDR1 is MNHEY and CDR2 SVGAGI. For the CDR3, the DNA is TGTGCCAGCAGCCTCCGGTGGAACACTGAAGCTTTCTTT. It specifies CASSLRWNTEAFF.

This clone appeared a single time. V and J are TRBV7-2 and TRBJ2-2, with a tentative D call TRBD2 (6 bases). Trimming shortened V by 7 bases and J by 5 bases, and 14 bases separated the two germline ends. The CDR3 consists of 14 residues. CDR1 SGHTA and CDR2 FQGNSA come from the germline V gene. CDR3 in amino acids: CASTGSIRTGELFF. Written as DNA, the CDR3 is TGTGCCAGCACCGGGAGTATCCGGACCGGGGAGCTGTTTTTT.

For the CDR3, the DNA is TGTGCCAGCACAGGCCTGGGAGAAAAACTGTTTTTT. It encodes CASTGLGEKLFF. The chain carries TRBV2 and TRBJ1-4; D gene unclear. V lost 7 bases to trimming and J lost 8 bases, with 11 bases between them. The CDR3 totals 12 residues. Germline CDR1 SNHLY, CDR2 FYNNEI.

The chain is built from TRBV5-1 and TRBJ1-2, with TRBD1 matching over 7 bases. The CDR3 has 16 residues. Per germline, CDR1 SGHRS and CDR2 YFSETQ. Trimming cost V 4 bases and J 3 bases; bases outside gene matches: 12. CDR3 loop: CASSRQGSGWDYGYTF. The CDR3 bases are TGCGCCAGCAGCCGACAGGGTTCAGGGTGGGACTATGGCTACACCTTC. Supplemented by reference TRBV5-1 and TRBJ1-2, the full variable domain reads KAGVTQTPRYLIKTRGQQVTLSCSPISGHRSVSWYQQTPGQGLQFLFEYFSETQRNKGNFPGRFSGRQFSNSRSEMNVSTLELGDSALYLCASSRQGSGWDYGYTFGSGTRLTVV.

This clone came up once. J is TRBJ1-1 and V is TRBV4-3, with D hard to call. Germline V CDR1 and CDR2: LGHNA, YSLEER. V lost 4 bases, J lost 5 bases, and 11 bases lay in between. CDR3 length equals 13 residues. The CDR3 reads CASSLGRGTEAFF. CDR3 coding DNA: TGCGCCAGCAGCCTTGGGCGAGGGACTGAAGCTTTCTTT.

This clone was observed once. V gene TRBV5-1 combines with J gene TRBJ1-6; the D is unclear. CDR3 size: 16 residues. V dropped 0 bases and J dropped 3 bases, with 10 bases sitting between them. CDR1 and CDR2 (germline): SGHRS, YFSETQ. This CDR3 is CASSLAGQVYNSPLHF. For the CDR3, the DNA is TGCGCCAGCAGCTTGGCCGGGCAGGTCTATAATTCACCCCTCCACTTT.

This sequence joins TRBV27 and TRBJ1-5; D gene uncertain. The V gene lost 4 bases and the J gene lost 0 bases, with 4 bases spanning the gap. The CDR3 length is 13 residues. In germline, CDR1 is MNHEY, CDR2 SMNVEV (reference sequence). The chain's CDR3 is CASSSSSNQPQHF. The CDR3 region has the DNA TGTGCCAGCAGTTCCTCTAGCAATCAGCCCCAGCATTTT.

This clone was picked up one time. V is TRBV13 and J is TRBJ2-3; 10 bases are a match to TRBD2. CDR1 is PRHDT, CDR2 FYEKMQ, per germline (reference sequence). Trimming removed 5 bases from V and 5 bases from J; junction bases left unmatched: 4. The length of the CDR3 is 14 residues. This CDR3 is CASSRRLAGDTQYF. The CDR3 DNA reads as TGTGCCAGCAGCCGCCGACTAGCGGGAGATACGCAGTATTTT. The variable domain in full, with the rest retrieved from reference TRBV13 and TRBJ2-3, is AAGVIQSPRHLIKEKRETATLKCYPIPRHDTVYWYQQGPGQDPQFLISFYEKMQSDKGSIPDRFSAQQFSDYHSELNMSSLELGDSALYFCASSRRLAGDTQYFGPGTRLTVL.

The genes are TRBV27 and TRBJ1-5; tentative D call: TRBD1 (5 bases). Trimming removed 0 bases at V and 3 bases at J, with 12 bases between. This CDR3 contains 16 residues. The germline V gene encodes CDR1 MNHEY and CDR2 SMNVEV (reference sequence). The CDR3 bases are TGTGCCAGCAGTTTATCGGCGTGGGGGTACAATCAGCCCCAGCATTTT. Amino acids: CASSLSAWGYNQPQHF.

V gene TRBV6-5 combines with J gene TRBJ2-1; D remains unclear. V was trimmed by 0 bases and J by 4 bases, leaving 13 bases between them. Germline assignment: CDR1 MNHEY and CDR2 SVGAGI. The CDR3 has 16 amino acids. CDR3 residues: CASSYSGKMVYNEQFF. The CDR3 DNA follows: TGTGCCAGCAGTTACTCAGGGAAAATGGTGTACAATGAGCAGTTCTTC.

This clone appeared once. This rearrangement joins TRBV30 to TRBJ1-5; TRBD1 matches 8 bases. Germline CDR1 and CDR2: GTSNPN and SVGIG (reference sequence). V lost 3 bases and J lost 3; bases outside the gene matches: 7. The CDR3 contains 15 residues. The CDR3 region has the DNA TGTGCCTGGAGCGTTGGACAGGGCGCCAATCAGCCCCAGCATTTT. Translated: CAWSVGQGANQPQHF.

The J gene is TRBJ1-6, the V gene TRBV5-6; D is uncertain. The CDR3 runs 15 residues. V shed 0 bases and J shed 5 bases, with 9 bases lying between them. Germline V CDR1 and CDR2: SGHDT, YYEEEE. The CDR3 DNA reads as TGTGCCAGCAGCTTGGGGCTATCGGATAATTCACCCCTCCACTTT. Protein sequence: CASSLGLSDNSPLHF.

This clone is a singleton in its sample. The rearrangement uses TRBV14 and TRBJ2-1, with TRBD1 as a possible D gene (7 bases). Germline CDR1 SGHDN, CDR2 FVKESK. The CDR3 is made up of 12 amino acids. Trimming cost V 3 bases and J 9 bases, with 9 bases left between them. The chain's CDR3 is CASSHRGVEQFF. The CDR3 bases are TGTGCCAGCAGCCACAGGGGGGTTGAGCAGTTCTTC. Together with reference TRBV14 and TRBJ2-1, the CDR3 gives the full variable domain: EAGVTQFPSHSVIEKGQTVTLRCDPISGHDNLYWYRRVMGKEIKFLLHFVKESKQDESGMPNNRFLAERTGGTYSTLKVQPAELEDSGVYFCASSHRGVEQFFGPGTRLTVL.

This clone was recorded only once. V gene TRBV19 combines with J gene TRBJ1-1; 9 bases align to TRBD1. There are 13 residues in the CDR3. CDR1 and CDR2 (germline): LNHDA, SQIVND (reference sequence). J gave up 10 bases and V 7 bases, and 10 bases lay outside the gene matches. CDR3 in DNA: TGTGCCAGTATAACAGGGGGCGGAGGTAGAGCTTTCTTT. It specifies CASITGGGGRAFF. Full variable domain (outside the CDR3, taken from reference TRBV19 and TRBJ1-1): DGGITQSPKYLFRKEGQNVTLSCEQNLNHDAMYWYRQDPGQGLRLIYYSQIVNDFQKGDIAEGYSVSREKKESFPLTVTSAQKNPTAFYLCASITGGGGRAFFGQGTRLTVV.

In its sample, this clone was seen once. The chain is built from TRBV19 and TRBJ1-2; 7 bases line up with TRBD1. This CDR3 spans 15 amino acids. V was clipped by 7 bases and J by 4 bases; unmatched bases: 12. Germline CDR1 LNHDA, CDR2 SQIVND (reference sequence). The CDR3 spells CASTDGQEFFYGYTF. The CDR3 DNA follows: TGTGCCAGTACCGACGGACAGGAGTTTTTCTATGGCTACACCTTC.

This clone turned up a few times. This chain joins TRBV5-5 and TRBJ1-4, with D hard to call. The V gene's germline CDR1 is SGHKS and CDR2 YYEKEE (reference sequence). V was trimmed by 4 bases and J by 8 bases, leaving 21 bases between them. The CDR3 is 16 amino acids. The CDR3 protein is CASSEFIGREGEKLFF. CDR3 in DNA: TGTGCCAGCAGCGAGTTCATTGGACGGGAAGGGGAAAAACTGTTTTTT. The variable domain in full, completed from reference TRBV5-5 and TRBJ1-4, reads DAGVTQSPTHLIKTRGQQVTLRCSPISGHKSVSWYQQVLGQGPQFIFQYYEKEERGRGNFPDRFSARQFPNYSSELNVNALLLGDSALYLCASSEFIGREGEKLFFGSGTQLSVL.

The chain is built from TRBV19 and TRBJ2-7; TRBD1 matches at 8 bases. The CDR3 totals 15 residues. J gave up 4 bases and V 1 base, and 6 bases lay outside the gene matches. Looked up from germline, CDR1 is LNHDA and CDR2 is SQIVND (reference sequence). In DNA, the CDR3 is TGTGCCAGTAGTATAGGCTCACAGGGGGAATACGAGCAGTACTTC. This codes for CASSIGSQGEYEQYF.

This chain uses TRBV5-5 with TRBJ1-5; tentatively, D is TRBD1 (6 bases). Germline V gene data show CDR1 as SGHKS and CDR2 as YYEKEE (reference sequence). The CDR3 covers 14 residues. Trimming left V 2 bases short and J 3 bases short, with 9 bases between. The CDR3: CASSFKGDNQPQHF. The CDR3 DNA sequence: TGTGCCAGCAGCTTCAAGGGGGACAATCAGCCCCAGCATTTT.

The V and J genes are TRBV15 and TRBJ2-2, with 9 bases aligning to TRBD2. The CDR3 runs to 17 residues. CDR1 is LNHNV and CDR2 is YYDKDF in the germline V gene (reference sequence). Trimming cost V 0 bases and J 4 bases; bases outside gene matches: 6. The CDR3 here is CATSRDAGGPRTGELFF. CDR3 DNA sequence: TGTGCCACCAGCAGAGACGCGGGAGGGCCTCGCACCGGGGAGCTGTTTTTT.

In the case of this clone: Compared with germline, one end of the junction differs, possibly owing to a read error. The chain's CDR3 is CASSLTRDPYSEQFF. For the CDR3, the DNA is TGTGCCAGCAGCCTAACCCGGGACCCATACAGTGAGCAGTTCTTC. The gene calls are TRBV11-1 and TRBJ2-1, with D tentatively TRBD1 or TRBD2 (5 bases each). CDR1 is SGHAT and CDR2 is FQDESV in the germline V gene (reference sequence). The CDR3 contains 15 residues.

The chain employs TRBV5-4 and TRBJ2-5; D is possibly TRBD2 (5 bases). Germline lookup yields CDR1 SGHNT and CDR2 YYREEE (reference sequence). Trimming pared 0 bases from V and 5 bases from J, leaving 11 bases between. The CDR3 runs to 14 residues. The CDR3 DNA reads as TGTGCCAGCAGCTTGGCCCCGGGATCGGAGACCCAGTACTTC. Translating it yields CASSLAPGSETQYF.